This T cell receptor beta chain was found in a study of cytomegalovirus exposure and HLA in healthy donors. Whole-study context: Previous work identified roughly 110 million unique TCR beta sequences from 150 million to 200 million T cells.

60 Vbeta and 13 Jbeta primers were used in PCR. Using immunoSEQ multiplex PCR, the repertoire was profiled, and TCRdb retains in-frame clones only, with some absent. The data hold 200,000 to 250,000 clones, with 76% observed a single time. Germline V gene data show CDR1 as LNHDA and CDR2 as SQIVND (reference sequence). The junction had 5 bases not matched to a gene; V was cut back by 6 bases and J by 7 bases. This CDR3 region has 13 residues. This receptor was identified in a man aged 18 to 35 in good health and CMV-seronegative. V gene TRBV19 combines with J gene TRBJ2-1; 8 bases line up with TRBD1. Specimen: PBMCs. The CDR3 region has the DNA TGTGCCAGTAGGACAACAGGGGGGAATGAGCAGTTCTTC. This codes for CASRTTGGNEQFF.